Listed below are T cell receptor beta chains from one sample, sequenced in a study of blood T cell repertoires in COVID-19. The method was immunoSEQ multiplex PCR; TCRdb's version includes in-frame clones alone and lacks a portion of them. The table includes 90,000 to 120,000 clones, over 80% detected once. Sequenced: peripheral blood. Source of these receptors: a woman aged 70-85 years with acute or convalescent COVID-19. The conserved cysteine and the conserved F or W are not part of the CDR3 here. Each record gives: clone size, V gene, D gene, CDR3 protein. The D gene is left open where the match is weak. Size values are once, few and many counts, or a class for expanded clones, and some rows have none.

clone_size: .
v_call: TRBV7-9
d_call: .
cdr3_aa: ASSLNTGELF

clone_size: once
v_call: TRBV6-5
d_call: .
cdr3_aa: ASIRGTEAF

clone_size: .
v_call: TRBV27
d_call: .
cdr3_aa: ASSATDSGANVLT

clone_size: .
v_call: TRBV19
d_call: .
cdr3_aa: ASSIQGPRDEQY

clone_size: .
v_call: TRBV27
d_call: TRBD2
cdr3_aa: ASSREGLAGPSGYEQY

clone_size: .
v_call: TRBV6-5
d_call: TRBD1
cdr3_aa: ASRGDRGNDQPQH

clone_size: few
v_call: TRBV7-2
d_call: .
cdr3_aa: ASSLVSGETQY

clone_size: .
v_call: TRBV30
d_call: TRBD1
cdr3_aa: AWKPNRGKWFPEQY

clone_size: .
v_call: TRBV28
d_call: .
cdr3_aa: ASSPGHNKNTEAF

clone_size: .
v_call: TRBV6-2/TRBV6-3
d_call: .
cdr3_aa: ASSYVVGAPAYNSPLH

clone_size: once
v_call: TRBV15
d_call: TRBD1
cdr3_aa: ATSRLGQAPNTGELF

clone_size: once
v_call: TRBV4-3
d_call: .
cdr3_aa: ASSQGVDTQY

clone_size: .
v_call: TRBV28
d_call: TRBD1
cdr3_aa: ATQGQGIGYT

clone_size: .
v_call: TRBV21-1
d_call: .
cdr3_aa: ASSIIPGQPEKLF

clone_size: .
v_call: TRBV24-1
d_call: .
cdr3_aa: ATSDLKGDMNIQY

clone_size: .
v_call: TRBV18
d_call: TRBD2
cdr3_aa: ASSLRELAGVMGETQY

clone_size: .
v_call: TRBV28
d_call: .
cdr3_aa: ASSVTDTQY

clone_size: few
v_call: TRBV5-4
d_call: TRBD1
cdr3_aa: ASSLTQGTVQNTEAF

clone_size: .
v_call: TRBV4-2
d_call: TRBD1
cdr3_aa: ASSQDRARGAGYT

clone_size: once
v_call: TRBV6-6
d_call: TRBD1
cdr3_aa: ASSWTGQSRHQPQH

clone_size: .
v_call: TRBV28
d_call: .
cdr3_aa: ASSLPRGVRDTQY

clone_size: .
v_call: TRBV7-9
d_call: TRBD1
cdr3_aa: ASSGDRGNQPQH

clone_size: .
v_call: TRBV28
d_call: .
cdr3_aa: ASSPGGTAHEKLF

clone_size: .
v_call: TRBV11-1
d_call: .
cdr3_aa: ASSLGANQPQH

clone_size: .
v_call: TRBV20-1
d_call: .
cdr3_aa: SASRETGYGYT

clone_size: .
v_call: TRBV5-1
d_call: TRBD1
cdr3_aa: ASSPTDRVYGYT

clone_size: .
v_call: TRBV2
d_call: .
cdr3_aa: ASSENIGPQH

clone_size: .
v_call: TRBV30
d_call: .
cdr3_aa: AFRLRETQY

clone_size: once
v_call: TRBV28
d_call: .
cdr3_aa: ASSYQDYGYT

clone_size: .
v_call: TRBV18
d_call: TRBD1
cdr3_aa: ASSYGTGRDEKLF

clone_size: .
v_call: TRBV6-5
d_call: .
cdr3_aa: ASSYVGEMNTEAF

clone_size: .
v_call: TRBV4-1
d_call: .
cdr3_aa: ASSHKVQAGAGDTQY

clone_size: .
v_call: TRBV27
d_call: .
cdr3_aa: ASSSSGATNEKLF

clone_size: .
v_call: TRBV12-5
d_call: .
cdr3_aa: ASGLVRQVPQNTGELF

clone_size: .
v_call: TRBV18
d_call: .
cdr3_aa: ASSESLNEKLF

clone_size: many
v_call: TRBV21-1
d_call: .
cdr3_aa: ASSKWARKDEETQY

clone_size: .
v_call: TRBV11-3
d_call: TRBD1
cdr3_aa: ASSFDRGATEAF

clone_size: once
v_call: TRBV28
d_call: TRBD1
cdr3_aa: ASSPLTGGDTGELF